This is a list of T cell receptor beta chains from one sample in a study of OX40 agonist ivuxolimab in advanced cancers. TCRdb's copy holds only in-frame clones and misses some; the assay was immunoSEQ multiplex PCR. The table shows 65,000 to 80,000 clones, with around 93% occurring only once. This specimen was CD4+ or CD8+ T cells sorted from blood, taken in a trial of the OX40 agonist ivuxolimab. The receptors come from an adult with an advanced solid tumor such as melanoma, head and neck, liver or kidney cancer. Each CDR3 is given with its conserved first and last residue. The order of the fields is D gene, V gene, clone size, J gene, CDR3 protein, CDR3 DNA. D genes are given only for firm matches. The listing skips clone size in some rows; elsewhere it reads once, few, many or a size class.

d_gene: TRBD1
v_gene: TRBV7-9
abundance: few
j_gene: TRBJ1-1
CDR3aa: CASSPPGQGSPEAFF
CDR3nt: TGTGCCAGCAGCCCCCCGGGACAGGGAAGTCCTGAAGCTTTCTTT

d_gene: -
v_gene: TRBV11-2
abundance: few
j_gene: TRBJ1-2
CDR3aa: CASSGESNGYTF
CDR3nt: TGTGCCAGCAGCGGGGAGTCTAATGGCTACACCTTC

d_gene: TRBD2
v_gene: TRBV6-6
abundance: -
j_gene: TRBJ2-7
CDR3aa: CASSFRTSAYEQYF
CDR3nt: TGTGCCAGCAGTTTTCGGACTAGCGCCTACGAGCAGTACTTC

d_gene: -
v_gene: TRBV4-3
abundance: -
j_gene: TRBJ2-7
CDR3aa: CASSQGPRYEQYF
CDR3nt: TGCGCCAGCAGCCAAGGACCCCGGTACGAGCAGTACTTC

d_gene: TRBD2
v_gene: TRBV5-8
abundance: -
j_gene: TRBJ2-3
CDR3aa: CASSSGTSGPTDTQYF
CDR3nt: TGTGCCAGCAGCTCGGGGACTAGCGGCCCCACAGATACGCAGTATTTT

d_gene: TRBD2
v_gene: TRBV4-2
abundance: -
j_gene: TRBJ2-7
CDR3aa: CASSQEILLAGGGVYEQYF
CDR3nt: TGTGCCAGCAGCCAAGAGATTCTACTAGCGGGAGGGGGGGTCTACGAGCAGTACTTC

d_gene: -
v_gene: TRBV7-9
abundance: -
j_gene: TRBJ2-2
CDR3aa: CASSLIRSSFPGELFF
CDR3nt: TGTGCCAGCAGCTTAATCCGGAGTTCCTTCCCCGGGGAGCTGTTTTTT

d_gene: -
v_gene: TRBV11-2
abundance: -
j_gene: TRBJ1-2
CDR3aa: CASSSSAGVDYGYTF
CDR3nt: TGTGCCAGCAGCTCCTCGGCCGGAGTGGACTATGGCTACACCTTC

d_gene: -
v_gene: TRBV19
abundance: -
j_gene: TRBJ2-7
CDR3aa: CASRLESSTESYEQYF
CDR3nt: TGTGCCAGTAGGTTGGAAAGCTCGACAGAATCCTACGAGCAGTACTTC

d_gene: -
v_gene: TRBV19
abundance: few
j_gene: TRBJ1-5
CDR3aa: CASLKTPADQPQHF
CDR3nt: TGTGCCAGCCTTAAGACCCCCGCCGATCAGCCCCAGCATTTT

d_gene: TRBD1
v_gene: TRBV5-1
abundance: -
j_gene: TRBJ1-1
CDR3aa: CASSLETGVTTEAFF
CDR3nt: TGCGCCAGCAGCTTGGAGACAGGGGTGACCACTGAAGCTTTCTTT

d_gene: TRBD1
v_gene: TRBV27
abundance: -
j_gene: TRBJ2-1
CDR3aa: CASSYGDSYNEQFF
CDR3nt: TGTGCCAGCAGCTACGGGGACAGCTACAATGAGCAGTTCTTC

d_gene: -
v_gene: TRBV19
abundance: -
j_gene: TRBJ2-1
CDR3aa: CASSILGNAFNEQFF
CDR3nt: TGTGCCAGTAGTATCTTAGGCAATGCGTTCAATGAGCAGTTCTTC

d_gene: -
v_gene: TRBV2
abundance: -
j_gene: TRBJ2-7
CDR3aa: CASSEALRYEQYF
CDR3nt: TGTGCCAGCAGTGAAGCGCTTCGGTACGAGCAGTACTTC

d_gene: -
v_gene: TRBV7-9
abundance: -
j_gene: TRBJ2-5
CDR3aa: CASSLSRSQETQYF
CDR3nt: TGTGCCAGCAGCTTAAGTAGGAGCCAAGAGACCCAGTACTTC

d_gene: -
v_gene: TRBV27
abundance: -
j_gene: TRBJ2-7
CDR3aa: CASSPGSSYEQYF
CDR3nt: TGTGCCAGCAGCCCGGGGAGCTCCTACGAGCAGTACTTC

d_gene: TRBD1
v_gene: TRBV11-3
abundance: -
j_gene: TRBJ2-3
CDR3aa: CASSLVYRGHGTDTQYF
CDR3nt: TGTGCCAGCAGCTTAGTTTATAGGGGGCATGGCACAGATACGCAGTATTTT

d_gene: TRBD2
v_gene: TRBV27
abundance: once
j_gene: TRBJ2-4
CDR3aa: CASSLGRDYQNIQYF
CDR3nt: TGTGCCAGCAGTCTTGGACGGGACTACCAAAACATTCAGTACTTC

d_gene: -
v_gene: TRBV27
abundance: -
j_gene: TRBJ1-1
CDR3aa: CASSSGGTEAFF
CDR3nt: TGTGCCAGCAGTTCGGGGGGCACTGAAGCTTTCTTT

d_gene: -
v_gene: TRBV4-3
abundance: -
j_gene: TRBJ2-7
CDR3aa: CASSQGVYGREQYF
CDR3nt: TGCGCCAGCAGCCAAGGAGTATATGGGAGAGAGCAGTACTTC

d_gene: -
v_gene: TRBV7-3
abundance: -
j_gene: TRBJ2-1
CDR3aa: CASSHPTGPGGSYNEQFF
CDR3nt: TGTGCCAGCAGCCATCCCACGGGTCCAGGTGGCTCCTACAATGAGCAGTTCTTC

d_gene: TRBD2
v_gene: TRBV5-1
abundance: -
j_gene: TRBJ2-3
CDR3aa: CASTPSGTATDTQYF
CDR3nt: TGCGCCAGTACCCCAAGCGGGACCGCGACAGATACGCAGTATTTT

d_gene: -
v_gene: TRBV2
abundance: few
j_gene: TRBJ1-1
CDR3aa: CASRDAGFTEAFF
CDR3nt: TGTGCCAGCAGAGATGCAGGGTTTACTGAAGCTTTCTTT

d_gene: -
v_gene: TRBV28
abundance: -
j_gene: TRBJ2-7
CDR3aa: CASSPSGDGYEQYF
CDR3nt: TGTGCCAGCAGTCCCTCGGGAGACGGTTACGAGCAGTACTTC

d_gene: TRBD2
v_gene: TRBV28
abundance: -
j_gene: TRBJ2-3
CDR3aa: CASSRTSGSADTQYF
CDR3nt: TGTGCCAGCTCCCGGACTAGCGGGAGTGCAGATACGCAGTATTTT

d_gene: -
v_gene: TRBV4-3
abundance: -
j_gene: TRBJ1-1
CDR3aa: CASSQEEGVSPEAFF
CDR3nt: TGCGCCAGCAGCCAAGAGGAAGGGGTGAGCCCTGAAGCTTTCTTT

d_gene: -
v_gene: TRBV7-2
abundance: -
j_gene: TRBJ1-1
CDR3aa: CASSLYMNTEAFF
CDR3nt: TGTGCCAGCAGCCTGTATATGAACACTGAAGCTTTCTTT

d_gene: TRBD2
v_gene: TRBV28
abundance: -
j_gene: TRBJ2-7
CDR3aa: CASSLGTSGSSYEQYF
CDR3nt: TGTGCCAGCAGTCTCGGGACTAGCGGGTCCTCCTACGAGCAGTACTTC

d_gene: -
v_gene: TRBV6-6
abundance: -
j_gene: TRBJ2-7
CDR3aa: CASRPRGLTYEQYF
CDR3nt: TGTGCCAGCAGGCCCCGCGGGCTCACCTACGAGCAGTACTTC

d_gene: TRBD1
v_gene: TRBV15
abundance: -
j_gene: TRBJ1-1
CDR3aa: CATSGGTGWVAFF
CDR3nt: TGTGCCACCAGCGGGGGGACAGGGTGGGTAGCTTTCTTT

d_gene: -
v_gene: TRBV6-1
abundance: -
j_gene: TRBJ1-4
CDR3aa: CASSEGVATNEKLFF
CDR3nt: TGTGCCAGCAGTGAAGGGGTTGCAACTAATGAAAAACTGTTTTTT

d_gene: -
v_gene: TRBV4-3
abundance: once
j_gene: TRBJ2-7
CDR3aa: CASSQEEGLSYEQYF
CDR3nt: TGCGCCAGCAGCCAAGAAGAGGGCTTATCCTACGAGCAGTACTTC

d_gene: -
v_gene: TRBV6-4
abundance: -
j_gene: TRBJ2-2
CDR3aa: CASSEEGHTGELFF
CDR3nt: TGTGCCAGCAGTGAGGAGGGGCACACCGGGGAGCTGTTTTTT